This TCR beta chain was identified during a study of blood T cell repertoires in COVID-19. V was pared by 5 bases and J by 5 bases, with 10 bases between. Germline V gives CDR1 SEHNR, CDR2 FQNEAQ (reference sequence). This CDR3 comprises 14 residues. This table comes from immunoSEQ multiplex PCR, and its TCRdb copy is limited to in-frame clones, with some not included. The sample shows 15,000 to 20,000 clones, 87% of them seen only once. Source material: peripheral blood. The origin of this receptor is a human donor in a cohort sampled during active COVID-19. V is TRBV7-9 and J is TRBJ1-6; no firm D call. The CDR3 bases are TGTGCCAGCAGCATGGCAGTTAATAATTCACCCCTCCACTTT. Its translation: CASSMAVNNSPLHF. The entire variable domain, with the rest obtained from reference TRBV7-9 and TRBJ1-6, is as follows: DTGVSQNPRHKITKRGQNVTFRCDPISEHNRLYWYRQTLGQGPEFLTYFQNEAQLEKSRLLSDRFSAERPKGSFSTLEIQRTEQGDSAMYLCASSMAVNNSPLHFGNGTRLTVT.